The rows below give T cell receptor beta chains drawn from one sample of a study of regulatory T cells in long-lasting Graves disease. MiXCR, applied by TCRdb to the multiplex PCR reads, yields one record per CDR3 protein. In the table there are 550,000 to 650,000 distinct CDR3 sequences, about 16% of which are singletons. The same data also went into a second study, on T cells in Graves' hyperthyroidism and ophthalmopathy.

The source was peripheral blood mononuclear cells (PBMCs), collected at new diagnosis, from a patient treated with antithyroid drugs. These TCRs come from a man aged 18 to 35 with Graves disease. Each CDR3 is given with its conserved first and last residue. The D gene is left open where the match is weak. Clone size is shown for a subset of rows, as once, few, many or a class of expanded clone.

v_gene,d_gene,len,j_gene,abundance,CDR3nt,CDR3aa
TRBV9,NA,15,TRBJ2-1,few,TGTGCCAGCAGCGTATTCCCGGGAAGCATGGATGAGCAGTTCTTC,CASSVFPGSMDEQFF
TRBV5-1,TRBD1,15,TRBJ2-2,NA,TGCGCCAGCAGCCCGGGACAGGGTCTTGCCGGGGAGCTGTTTTTT,CASSPGQGLAGELFF
TRBV28,NA,20,TRBJ1-5,many,TGTGCCAGCAGCCTCAGGGTCGGGGCGGCGGGAAGGAGGGGCAATCAGCCCCAGCATTTT,CASSLRVGAAGRRGNQPQHF
TRBV5-1,NA,13,TRBJ2-7,many,TGCGCCAGCAGCTTGGCTGGGGTGTTCGAGCAGTACTTC,CASSLAGVFEQYF
TRBV6-7,TRBD1,16,TRBJ2-1,many,TGTGCCAGCAGTTACTTCGGACAGGGGCATGACAATGAGCAGTTCTTC,CASSYFGQGHDNEQFF
TRBV28,NA,14,TRBJ2-7,once,TGTGCCAGCAGTTTTCAGGGGCATAGCTACGAGCAGTACTTC,CASSFQGHSYEQYF
TRBV20-1,NA,14,TRBJ1-1,many,TGCAGTGCTAGAGCTAAGGGTCAGAACACTGAAGCTTTCTTT,CSARAKGQNTEAFF
TRBV27,TRBD1,16,TRBJ1-5,NA,TGTGCCAGCAGTCCTCAGGGGGTGATGAGCAATCAGCCCCAGCATTTT,CASSPQGVMSNQPQHF
TRBV20-1,NA,14,TRBJ2-5,few,TGCAGTGCTAGAGATCTTGGGAGAGGAGAGACCCAGTACTTC,CSARDLGRGETQYF
TRBV12-3/TRBV12-4,NA,15,TRBJ2-5,many,TGTGCCAGCAGTGCCCCCGGGGTCTCAATGGAGACCCAGTACTTC,CASSAPGVSMETQYF
TRBV28,NA,15,TRBJ2-6,NA,TGTGCCAGCTTAGATTCCAGGGCTGGGGCCAACGTCCTGACTTTC,CASLDSRAGANVLTF
TRBV20-1,NA,13,TRBJ2-3,many,TGCAGTGCTAGGGAACAGGGCACAGATACGCAGTATTTT,CSAREQGTDTQYF
TRBV7-8,TRBD2,20,TRBJ2-5,many,TGTGCCAGCAGCATAACCCCGGGACTAGCGGGAGAGGCTGTAAAAGAGACCCAGTACTTC,CASSITPGLAGEAVKETQYF
TRBV11-3,TRBD2,16,TRBJ2-1,many,TGTGCCAGCAGCTTAACTAGCGGGAGCATCAACAATGAGCAGTTCTTC,CASSLTSGSINNEQFF
TRBV12-3/TRBV12-4,NA,14,TRBJ2-7,many,TGTGCCAGCAGTTCACCGGGACTTCCCGCGGAGCAGTACTTC,CASSSPGLPAEQYF
TRBV9,NA,15,TRBJ2-7,NA,TGTGCCAGCAGTTACTCCCCGGGGAGAGGCTACGAGCAGTACTTC,CASSYSPGRGYEQYF
TRBV5-1,NA,13,TRBJ1-2,many,TGCGCCAGCAGCTTGGCAGGGTCCAACGGCTACACCTTC,CASSLAGSNGYTF
TRBV24-1,NA,12,TRBJ1-4,NA,TGTGCCACCAGTGCTGGTAATGAAAAACTGTTTTTT,CATSAGNEKLFF
TRBV20-1,TRBD1,13,TRBJ1-1,NA,TGCAGTGCTTGGGACAGGAGGAACACTGAAGCTTTCTTT,CSAWDRRNTEAFF
TRBV6-1,TRBD1,16,TRBJ2-3,NA,TGTGCCAGCAGTGGCTGGGACAGGGGTAGGACAGATACGCAGTATTTT,CASSGWDRGRTDTQYF
TRBV7-9,TRBD1,18,TRBJ1-5,NA,TGTGCCAGCAGCTCGACAGGGGGTGCTGGGGGAGACCATCAGCCCCAGCATTTT,CASSSTGGAGGDHQPQHF
TRBV11-2,NA,15,TRBJ2-7,NA,TGTGCCAGCAGCAAAACCTCGGAGGGGTTCGACGAGCAGTACTTC,CASSKTSEGFDEQYF
TRBV5-1,NA,15,TRBJ2-5,NA,TGCGCCAGCAGCCTAAGGTCGGGGTTTCAAGAGACCCAGTACTTC,CASSLRSGFQETQYF
TRBV2,NA,16,TRBJ2-1,many,TGTGCCAGCAGTGAAGGGGGGACTCCCACAACCAATGAGCAGTTCTTC,CASSEGGTPTTNEQFF
TRBV15,NA,16,TRBJ2-7,many,TGTGCCACCAGCAGAGATGTAGAAACTCACCTACGGGAGCAGTACTTC,CATSRDVETHLREQYF
TRBV20-1,NA,15,TRBJ2-3,few,TGCAGTGCTGCGATGACCGGCTTTAGCACAGATACGCAGTATTTT,CSAAMTGFSTDTQYF
TRBV5-1,NA,15,TRBJ2-3,NA,TGCGCCAGCAGCTTGCTATGGGGGGGCACAGATACGCAGTATTTT,CASSLLWGGTDTQYF
TRBV6-1,NA,17,TRBJ2-2,many,TGTGCCAGCAGTGCTCATCTAGGGGGATCCGGGACCGGGGAGCTGTTTTTT,CASSAHLGGSGTGELFF
TRBV2,NA,14,TRBJ2-5,NA,TGTGCCAGCAGTCCTCCCCGGCCCCGAGAGACCCAGTACTTC,CASSPPRPRETQYF
TRBV5-4,NA,12,TRBJ1-1,NA,TGTGCCAGCAAGGAGGGAGACACTGAAGCTTTCTTT,CASKEGDTEAFF
TRBV20-1,TRBD1,14,TRBJ1-5,few,TGCAGTGCCACGCCCGGGACAGTCCTTAAGCCCCAGCATTTT,CSATPGTVLKPQHF
TRBV3-1,TRBD1,12,TRBJ1-1,many,TGTGCCAGCAGCCAACCGACAGGGGAAGCTTTCTTT,CASSQPTGEAFF
TRBV27,NA,14,TRBJ1-5,few,TGTGCCAGCAGTCCCGACGGAGGGGGTCAGCCCCAGCATTTT,CASSPDGGGQPQHF
TRBV5-1,NA,15,TRBJ2-3,NA,TGCGCCAGCAGCTCAAGTGGGTTAAGGGCAGATACGCAGTATTTT,CASSSSGLRADTQYF
TRBV20-1,TRBD1,14,TRBJ2-7,few,TGCAGTGCTAGAACCCCGGGACAGGTCTACGAGCAGTACTTC,CSARTPGQVYEQYF
TRBV13,TRBD1,17,TRBJ2-7,few,TGTGCCAGCAGCGAACTACTGGGGACAGGGGGTTTCTACGAGCAGTACTTC,CASSELLGTGGFYEQYF
TRBV6-1,NA,17,TRBJ2-2,few,TGTGCCAGCAGTGAACCCGGGACTTCAACGAACACCGGGGAGCTGTTTTTT,CASSEPGTSTNTGELFF
TRBV28,NA,13,TRBJ1-4,many,TGTGCCAGCAAGCGGGGGGGCAATGAAAAACTGTTTTTT,CASKRGGNEKLFF
TRBV7-3,NA,15,TRBJ2-1,many,TGTGCCAGCAGCCAGCAGGGGAGGGAGTACAATGAGCAGTTCTTC,CASSQQGREYNEQFF
TRBV5-1,TRBD2,15,TRBJ2-1,many,TGCGCCAGCAGGCCAACTAGCGGGAGGGCCAATGAGCAGTTCTTC,CASRPTSGRANEQFF
TRBV12-3/TRBV12-4,TRBD1,15,TRBJ2-3,many,TGTGCCAGCAGTTTATCCGAGGGGGCCCCAGATACGCAGTATTTT,CASSLSEGAPDTQYF
TRBV7-2,NA,13,TRBJ2-2,many,TGTGCCAGCAGCTTGAGGCAAACCGGGGAGCTGTTTTTT,CASSLRQTGELFF
TRBV12-3/TRBV12-4,NA,15,TRBJ2-1,few,TGTGCCAGCAATTCGCGTTCCAGCTCCTACAATGAGCAGTTCTTC,CASNSRSSSYNEQFF
TRBV30,NA,13,TRBJ1-1,few,TGTGCCTGGAGTGTGGGGGGGAGCACTGAAGCTTTCTTT,CAWSVGGSTEAFF
TRBV6-1,TRBD1,15,TRBJ1-1,NA,TGTGCCAGCAGCATCCGGGACAGGGGTTCTTATGAAGCTTTCTTT,CASSIRDRGSYEAFF
TRBV2,TRBD1,14,TRBJ1-1,many,TGTGCCAGCAGTGAGTGGACAGGGAACACTGAAGCTTTCTTT,CASSEWTGNTEAFF
TRBV6-1,TRBD1,17,TRBJ1-5,few,TGTGCCAGCAGACCCCCGGGACAGGTACCTAGCAATCAGCCCCAGCATTTT,CASRPPGQVPSNQPQHF
TRBV5-1,NA,18,TRBJ2-7,many,TGCGCCAGCAGCCCCGGGACAGGGGACCTAGCGGGAGAGCGCGAGCAGTACTTC,CASSPGTGDLAGEREQYF
TRBV7-3,TRBD2,18,TRBJ2-1,NA,TGTGCCAGCAGCCGACTAGCGGGAGTAAGAAGCTCCTACAATGAGCAGTTCTTC,CASSRLAGVRSSYNEQFF
TRBV6-1,NA,13,TRBJ2-2,NA,TGTGCCAGCAACCTACTAGGGACCGGGGAGCTGTTTTTT,CASNLLGTGELFF
TRBV30,NA,12,TRBJ2-7,many,TGTGCCTGGAGTGTAACGTTCTCCGAGCAGTACTTC,CAWSVTFSEQYF
TRBV6-5,NA,14,TRBJ1-5,few,TGTGCCAGCAGTGACTCGGGTCAAGGGCAGCCCCAGCATTTT,CASSDSGQGQPQHF
TRBV9,TRBD2,15,TRBJ2-3,few,TGTGCCAGCAGCGTAGGGGCGGGAGCACCGGATACGCAGTATTTT,CASSVGAGAPDTQYF
TRBV5-1,TRBD1,17,TRBJ2-2,few,TGCGCCAGCAGCCAGGAGGGGACAGGGGGCATCACCGGGGAGCTGTTTTTT,CASSQEGTGGITGELFF
TRBV30,NA,18,TRBJ1-3,NA,TGTGCCTGGACGCCGTGGGGGCAGACGAGATTTCTTGGAAACACCATATATTTT,CAWTPWGQTRFLGNTIYF